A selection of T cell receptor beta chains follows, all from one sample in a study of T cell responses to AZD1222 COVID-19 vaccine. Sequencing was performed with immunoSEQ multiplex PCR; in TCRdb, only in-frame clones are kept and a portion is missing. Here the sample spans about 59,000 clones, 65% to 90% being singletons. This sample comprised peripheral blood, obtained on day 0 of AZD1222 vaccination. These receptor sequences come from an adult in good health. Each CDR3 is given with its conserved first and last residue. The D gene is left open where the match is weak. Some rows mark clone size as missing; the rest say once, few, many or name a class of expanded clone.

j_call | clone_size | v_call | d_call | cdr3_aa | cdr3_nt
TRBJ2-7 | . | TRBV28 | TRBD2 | CASSLAGGQTEQYF | TGTGCCAGCAGTTTAGCGGGAGGGCAAACAGAGCAGTACTTC
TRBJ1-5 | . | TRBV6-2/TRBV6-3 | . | CASSLIAESNQPQHF | TGTGCCAGCAGCCTCATAGCTGAGAGCAATCAGCCCCAGCATTTT
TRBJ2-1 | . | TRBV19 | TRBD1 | CASSTSTGSQLGEQFF | TGTGCCAGTAGTACCTCGACAGGGAGCCAGTTGGGTGAGCAGTTCTTC
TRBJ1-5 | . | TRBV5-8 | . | CASSLQRNQPQHF | TGTGCCAGCAGCCTGCAACGCAATCAGCCCCAGCATTTT
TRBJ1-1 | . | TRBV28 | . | CASSFPPPRGTEAFF | TGTGCCAGCAGTTTCCCCCCCCCGAGGGGCACTGAAGCTTTCTTT
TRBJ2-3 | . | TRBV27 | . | CASSLTDRSASTDTQYF | TGTGCCAGCAGTCTGACGGACAGATCGGCTAGCACAGATACGCAGTATTTT
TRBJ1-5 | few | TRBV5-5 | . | CASSITVLSNQPQHF | TGTGCCAGCAGCATAACAGTTCTCAGCAATCAGCCCCAGCATTTT
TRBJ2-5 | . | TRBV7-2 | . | CASSLMEGETQYF | TGTGCCAGCAGCTTAATGGAGGGAGAGACCCAGTACTTC
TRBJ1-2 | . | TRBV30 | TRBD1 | CAWSPQGARYGYTF | TGTGCCTGGAGTCCGCAGGGGGCTAGGTATGGCTACACCTTC
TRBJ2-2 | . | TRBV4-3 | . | CASSQDGAIHVTGELFF | TGCGCCAGCAGCCAAGATGGCGCCATACATGTAACCGGGGAGCTGTTTTTT
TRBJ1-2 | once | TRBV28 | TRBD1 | CASSPGQGALGYTF | TGTGCCAGCAGTCCAGGACAGGGGGCGCTTGGCTACACCTTC
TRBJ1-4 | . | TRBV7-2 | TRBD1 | CASSEGQGYEKLFF | TGTGCCAGCAGCGAGGGACAGGGATATGAAAAACTGTTTTTT
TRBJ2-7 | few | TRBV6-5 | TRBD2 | CASSLLAGSYEQYF | TGTGCCAGCAGTTTACTAGCGGGCAGCTACGAGCAGTACTTC
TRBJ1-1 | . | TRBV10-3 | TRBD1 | CAISRTGDTEAFF | TGTGCCATCAGCAGGACAGGGGATACTGAAGCTTTCTTT
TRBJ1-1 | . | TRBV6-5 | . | CASSYSDLWGTEAFF | TGTGCCAGCAGTTACTCCGACCTGTGGGGCACTGAAGCTTTCTTT
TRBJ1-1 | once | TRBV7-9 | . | CASSLAWAGARPFF | TGTGCCAGCAGCTTAGCGTGGGCGGGGGCGCGTCCTTTCTTT
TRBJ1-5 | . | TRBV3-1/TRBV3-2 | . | CASSDYLNQPQHF | TGTGCCAGCAGCGACTACCTGAATCAGCCCCAGCATTTT
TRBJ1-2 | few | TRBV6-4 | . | CASSDSDKAPYGYTF | TGTGCCAGCAGTGACTCGGACAAGGCCCCCTATGGCTACACCTTC
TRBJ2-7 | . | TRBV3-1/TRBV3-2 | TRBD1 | CASSQEDRVRYF | TGTGCCAGCAGCCAAGAGGACAGGGTTCGGTACTTC
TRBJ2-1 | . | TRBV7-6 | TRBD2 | CASSREYRNEQFF | TGTGCCAGCTCGCGGGAGTATCGAAATGAGCAGTTCTTC
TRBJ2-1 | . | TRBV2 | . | CASSGNSGFPYNEQFF | TGTGCCAGCAGTGGGAATAGCGGCTTCCCCTACAATGAGCAGTTCTTC
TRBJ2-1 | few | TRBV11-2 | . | CASSFGSTGDEQFF | TGTGCCAGCAGCTTTGGCTCCACCGGGGATGAGCAGTTCTTC
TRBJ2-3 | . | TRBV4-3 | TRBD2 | CASRAGGTDTQYF | TGCGCCAGCCGAGCGGGAGGAACAGATACGCAGTATTTT
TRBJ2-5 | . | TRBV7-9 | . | CASSLADSQETQYF | TGTGCCAGCAGCTTAGCGGACAGTCAAGAGACCCAGTACTTC
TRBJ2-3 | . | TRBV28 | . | CASSSFGGLTDTQYF | TGTGCCAGCAGTTCGTTCGGCGGCCTCACAGATACGCAGTATTTT
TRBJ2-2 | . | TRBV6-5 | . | CASSYGYSTGELFF | TGTGCCAGCAGTTACGGCTATTCGACCGGGGAGCTGTTTTTT
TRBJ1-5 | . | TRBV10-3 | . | CAISLGPGQPQHF | TGTGCCATCAGCTTGGGACCTGGTCAGCCCCAGCATTTT
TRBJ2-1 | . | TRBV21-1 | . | CASSKTLASIRNEQFF | TGTGCCAGCAGCAAAACCCTGGCTTCTATCCGCAATGAGCAGTTCTTC
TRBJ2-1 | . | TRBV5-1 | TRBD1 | CASSPSGQSYNEQFF | TGCGCCAGCAGCCCCTCGGGACAGTCCTACAATGAGCAGTTCTTC
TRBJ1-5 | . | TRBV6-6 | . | CASSWTANQPQHF | TGTGCCAGCAGTTGGACAGCCAATCAGCCCCAGCATTTT
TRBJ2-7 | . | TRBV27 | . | CASNLPSRPYEQYF | TGTGCCAGCAATCTACCGAGCCGTCCCTACGAGCAGTACTTC
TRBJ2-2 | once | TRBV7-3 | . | CASSPGSGELFF | TGTGCCAGCAGCCCGGGCTCGGGGGAGCTGTTTTTT
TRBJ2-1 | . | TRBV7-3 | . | CASSLNPNGREQFF | TGTGCCAGCAGCTTAAACCCCAATGGTAGAGAGCAGTTCTTC
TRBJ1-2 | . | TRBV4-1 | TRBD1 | CASSHALGQVRGYTF | TGCGCCAGCAGCCATGCCCTTGGACAGGTTCGTGGCTACACCTTC
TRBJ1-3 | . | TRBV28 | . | CASSLGGARGNTIYF | TGTGCCAGCAGTTTAGGGGGGGCGCGTGGAAACACCATATATTTT
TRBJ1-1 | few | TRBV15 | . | CATSRDQGRTEAFF | TGTGCCACCAGCAGAGACCAGGGACGCACTGAAGCTTTCTTT
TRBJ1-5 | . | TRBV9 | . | CASSVGGGSGQPQHF | TGTGCCAGCAGCGTAGGAGGGGGTTCGGGTCAGCCCCAGCATTTT
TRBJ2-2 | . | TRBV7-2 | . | CASSLGYSGELFF | TGTGCCAGCAGCTTGGGATACTCCGGGGAGCTGTTTTTT
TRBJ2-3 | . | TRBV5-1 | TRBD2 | CASSLWEGPDTQYF | TGCGCCAGCAGCTTATGGGAGGGACCAGATACGCAGTATTTT
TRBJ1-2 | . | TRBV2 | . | CASSASSYGYTF | TGTGCCAGCAGCGCAAGCAGCTATGGCTACACCTTC
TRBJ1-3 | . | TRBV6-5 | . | CASSLQGNGNTIYF | TGTGCCAGCAGCCTACAAGGGAATGGAAACACCATATATTTT
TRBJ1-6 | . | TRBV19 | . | CASRPTRTGSPSFYNSPLHF | TGTGCCAGTAGGCCAACTAGGACGGGATCGCCCTCCTTTTATAATTCACCCCTCCACTTT
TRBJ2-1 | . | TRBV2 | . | CASSPRASQQDEQFF | TGTGCCAGCAGTCCGCGGGCCTCCCAGCAGGATGAGCAGTTCTTC
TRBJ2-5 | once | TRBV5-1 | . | CASSLAGRFQETQYF | TGCGCCAGCAGCTTGGCCGGTCGGTTTCAAGAGACCCAGTACTTC
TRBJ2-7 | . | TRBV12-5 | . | CASGLYLGYEQYF | TGTGCTAGTGGCCTTTATTTAGGGTACGAGCAGTACTTC
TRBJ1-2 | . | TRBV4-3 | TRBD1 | CASSQGTGNYGYTF | TGCGCCAGCAGCCAAGGGACAGGGAACTATGGCTACACCTTC
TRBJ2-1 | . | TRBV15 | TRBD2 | CATSRGLAGGSHEQFF | TGTGCCACCAGCAGAGGACTAGCGGGAGGGTCCCATGAGCAGTTCTTC
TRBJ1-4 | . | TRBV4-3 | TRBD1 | CASSQDIGTDNEKLFF | TGCGCCAGCAGCCAAGATATAGGGACAGATAATGAAAAACTGTTTTTT
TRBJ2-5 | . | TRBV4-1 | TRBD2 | CASSPMGLAGGPRRGETQYF | TGCGCCAGCAGCCCGATGGGGCTAGCGGGAGGGCCGAGGAGGGGAGAGACCCAGTACTTC
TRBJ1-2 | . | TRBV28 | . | CASSLVTGANGYTF | TGTGCCAGCAGTTTGGTCACTGGGGCGAATGGCTACACCTTC
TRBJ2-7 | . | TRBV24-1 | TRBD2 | CATSGASGSFYEQYF | TGTGCCACCAGTGGGGCTAGCGGGTCATTCTACGAGCAGTACTTC
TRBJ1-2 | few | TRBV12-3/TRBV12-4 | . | CASSLFGEDGYTF | TGTGCCAGCAGTTTATTCGGGGAGGATGGCTACACCTTC
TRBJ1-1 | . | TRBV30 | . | CAWSVVWNTEAFF | TGTGCCTGGAGTGTAGTTTGGAACACTGAAGCTTTCTTT
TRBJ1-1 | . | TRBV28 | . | CASSYRVPRRDTEAFF | TGTGCCAGCAGTTACCGGGTTCCTCGGAGGGACACTGAAGCTTTCTTT